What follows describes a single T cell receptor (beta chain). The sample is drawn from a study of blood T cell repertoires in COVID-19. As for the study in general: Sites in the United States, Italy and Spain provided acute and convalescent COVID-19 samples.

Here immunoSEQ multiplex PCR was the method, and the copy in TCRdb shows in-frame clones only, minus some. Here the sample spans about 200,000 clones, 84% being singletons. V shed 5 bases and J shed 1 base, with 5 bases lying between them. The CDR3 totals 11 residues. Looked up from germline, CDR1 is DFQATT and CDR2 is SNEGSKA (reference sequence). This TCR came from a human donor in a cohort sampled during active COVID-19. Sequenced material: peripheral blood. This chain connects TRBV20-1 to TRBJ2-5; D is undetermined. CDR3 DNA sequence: TGCAGTGCTCTTAGCCAAGAGACCCAGTACTTC. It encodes CSALSQETQYF.